This entry features one TCR beta chain sequence. MiXCR, applied by TCRdb to the 5' RACE reads, yields one record per CDR3 protein. The sample has roughly 30,000 distinct CDR3 sequences; 20% to 25% are singletons. The CDR3 consists of 18 residues. CDR1 is DFQATT and CDR2 is SNEGSKA in the germline V gene (reference sequence). Trimming removed 0 bases at V and 6 bases at J, with 25 bases between. This specimen comes from a study of neurological immune-mediated disorders. The rearrangement joins TRBV20-1 to TRBJ2-3; D may correspond to TRBD1 or TRBD2 (7 bases each). The sequencing sample was made of CD4+ T cells from blood. The TCR was taken from a man aged 50-59 years with HTLV-1-associated myelopathy (HAM/TSP). The CDR3 DNA reads as TGCAGTGCTAGAGATCTGTTGGGAGGAAGCGGGGACAGCGATACGCAGTATTTT. It specifies CSARDLLGGSGDSDTQYF.